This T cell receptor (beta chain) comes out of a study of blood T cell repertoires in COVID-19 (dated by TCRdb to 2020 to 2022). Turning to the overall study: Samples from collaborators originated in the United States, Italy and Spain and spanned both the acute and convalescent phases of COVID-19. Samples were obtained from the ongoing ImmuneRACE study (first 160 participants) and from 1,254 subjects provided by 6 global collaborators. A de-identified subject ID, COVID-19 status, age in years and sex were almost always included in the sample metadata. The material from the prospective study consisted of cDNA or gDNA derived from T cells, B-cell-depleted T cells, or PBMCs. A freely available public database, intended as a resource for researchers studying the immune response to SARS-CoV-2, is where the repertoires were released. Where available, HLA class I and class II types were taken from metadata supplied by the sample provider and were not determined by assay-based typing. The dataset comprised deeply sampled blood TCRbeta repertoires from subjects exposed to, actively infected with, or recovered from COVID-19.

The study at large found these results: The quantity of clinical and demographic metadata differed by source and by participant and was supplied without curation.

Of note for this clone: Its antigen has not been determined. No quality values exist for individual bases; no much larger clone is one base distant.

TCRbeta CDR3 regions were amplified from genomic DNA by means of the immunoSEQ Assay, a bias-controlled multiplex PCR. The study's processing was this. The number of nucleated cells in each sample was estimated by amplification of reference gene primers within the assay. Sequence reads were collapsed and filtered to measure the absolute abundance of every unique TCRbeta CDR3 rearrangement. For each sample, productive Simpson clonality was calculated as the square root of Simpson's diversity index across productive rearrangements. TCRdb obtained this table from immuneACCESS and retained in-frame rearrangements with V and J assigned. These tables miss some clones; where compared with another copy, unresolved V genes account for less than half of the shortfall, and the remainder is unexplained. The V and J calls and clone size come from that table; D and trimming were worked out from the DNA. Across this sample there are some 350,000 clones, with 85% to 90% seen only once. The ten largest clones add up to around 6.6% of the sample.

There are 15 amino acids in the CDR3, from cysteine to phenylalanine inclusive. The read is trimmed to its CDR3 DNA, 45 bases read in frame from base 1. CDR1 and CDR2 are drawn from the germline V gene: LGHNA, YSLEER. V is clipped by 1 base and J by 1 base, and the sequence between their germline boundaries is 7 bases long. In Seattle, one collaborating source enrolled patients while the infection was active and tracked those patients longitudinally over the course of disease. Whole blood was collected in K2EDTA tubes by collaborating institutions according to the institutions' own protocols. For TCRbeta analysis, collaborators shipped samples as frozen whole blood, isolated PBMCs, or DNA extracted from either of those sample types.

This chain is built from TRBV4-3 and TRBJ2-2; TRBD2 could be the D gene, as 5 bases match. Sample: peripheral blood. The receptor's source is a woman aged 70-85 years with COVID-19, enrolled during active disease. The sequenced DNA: TGCGCCAGCAGCCAAGGGACTCTGAACACCGGGGAGCTGTTTTTT. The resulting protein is CASSQGTLNTGELFF.